A selection of T cell receptor beta chains follows, all from one sample in a study of naive CD8 T cells in extremely preterm neonates. The method was immunoSEQ multiplex PCR; TCRdb's version includes in-frame clones alone and lacks a portion of them. The top ten clones hold 0.4% to 0.6% of a sample with several thousand clones, less than 98% of them seen once. Material for sequencing was naive CD8+ T cells from cord blood. The receptors originated from a newborn in good health. Each CDR3 is given with its conserved first and last residue. A D gene is named only where the DNA matches it firmly. Clone size, where shown, is once, few, many, or a class for clones that have expanded.

V gene,clone size,D gene,J gene,CDR3 protein,CDR3 DNA
TRBV27,NA,NA,TRBJ2-2,CASSPTYEGTGELFF,TGTGCCAGCAGTCCCACCTATGAGGGTACCGGGGAGCTGTTTTTT
TRBV2,NA,NA,TRBJ1-1,CASSDYQGRTEAFF,TGTGCCAGCAGTGATTATCAGGGTAGGACTGAAGCTTTCTTT
TRBV4-1,NA,TRBD1,TRBJ1-1,CASSQAFDRDTEAFF,TGCGCCAGCAGCCAGGCCTTTGACAGGGACACTGAAGCTTTCTTT
TRBV12-5,NA,NA,TRBJ2-2,CASGLSDRNTGELFF,TGTGCTAGTGGTTTGTCGGACAGAAACACCGGGGAGCTGTTTTTT
TRBV13,NA,TRBD2,TRBJ2-3,CASSLKVGGSADTQYF,TGTGCCAGCAGCTTAAAGGTGGGGGGGTCGGCAGATACGCAGTATTTT
TRBV6-5,NA,NA,TRBJ1-5,CASSYSGQNQPQHF,TGTGCCAGCAGTTACTCAGGACAAAATCAGCCCCAGCATTTT
TRBV7-2,NA,NA,TRBJ2-7,CASSPGLTYEQYF,TGTGCCAGCAGCCCGGGACTTACCTACGAGCAGTACTTC
TRBV6-6,NA,NA,TRBJ1-1,CASILPIQDSTEAFF,TGTGCCAGCATCTTACCCATACAGGATTCCACTGAAGCTTTCTTT
TRBV28,NA,TRBD2,TRBJ2-3,CASSLGLAGGNVADTQYF,TGTGCCAGCAGTTTGGGACTAGCGGGGGGGAATGTAGCAGATACGCAGTATTTT
TRBV2,NA,TRBD1,TRBJ1-2,CASTVQPGGGYGYTF,TGTGCCAGCACCGTTCAGCCAGGGGGCGGCTATGGCTACACCTTC
TRBV13,NA,TRBD2,TRBJ2-7,CASSFGGGVGEQYF,TGTGCCAGCAGCTTTGGGGGGGGTGTTGGAGAGCAGTACTTC
TRBV5-6,NA,NA,TRBJ1-2,CASSPPLGDYGYTF,TGTGCCAGCAGCCCACCGTTGGGCGACTATGGCTACACCTTC
TRBV6-6,NA,NA,TRBJ1-2,CASSYRGSNYGYTF,TGTGCCAGCAGTTACAGGGGGTCTAACTATGGCTACACCTTC
TRBV7-9,NA,NA,TRBJ1-1,CASSPIQTGQTTEAFF,TGTGCCAGCAGCCCCATCCAGACAGGTCAGACCACTGAAGCTTTCTTT
TRBV19,NA,NA,TRBJ2-1,CASSEAGTPNEQFF,TGTGCCAGTAGTGAGGCTGGGACTCCCAATGAGCAGTTCTTC
TRBV4-2,NA,TRBD2,TRBJ2-1,CASSFYSGAQDNEQFF,TGTGCCAGCAGCTTTTATAGCGGGGCACAGGACAATGAGCAGTTCTTC
TRBV30,NA,NA,TRBJ2-7,CAWSVQGEQYF,TGTGCCTGGAGTGTACAGGGCGAGCAGTACTTC
TRBV7-4,NA,NA,TRBJ2-7,CASSFAGAHEQYF,TGTGCCAGCAGCTTTGCAGGGGCCCACGAGCAGTACTTC
TRBV19,NA,TRBD2,TRBJ2-2,CASSIEGEGVTGELFF,TGTGCCAGTAGTATAGAGGGGGAGGGAGTAACCGGGGAGCTGTTTTTT
TRBV11-2,NA,NA,TRBJ1-3,CASSSLRAGSVGNTIYF,TGTGCCAGCAGCTCCCTCAGGGCGGGGTCCGTTGGAAACACCATATATTTT
TRBV14,NA,NA,TRBJ1-4,CASSPGVGYEKLFF,TGTGCCAGCAGCCCAGGGGTAGGGTATGAAAAACTGTTTTTT
TRBV4-2,NA,TRBD2,TRBJ2-3,CASSQETSGSTDTQYF,TGTGCCAGCAGCCAAGAAACTAGCGGGAGCACAGATACGCAGTATTTT
TRBV5-6,NA,TRBD1,TRBJ1-5,CASSLSGQGVHQPQHF,TGTGCCAGCAGCTTGAGCGGACAGGGAGTACATCAGCCCCAGCATTTT
TRBV9,once,TRBD1,TRBJ1-6,CASSVEGTGHSPLHF,TGTGCCAGCAGCGTAGAGGGGACAGGTCATTCACCCCTCCACTTT
TRBV4-3,NA,TRBD2,TRBJ2-1,CASSQDRTSAYNEQFF,TGCGCCAGCAGCCAAGACAGGACTAGCGCATACAATGAGCAGTTCTTC
TRBV7-3,NA,TRBD1,TRBJ1-3,CASSLGQGSGNTIYF,TGTGCCAGCAGCTTGGGACAGGGCTCTGGAAACACCATATATTTT
TRBV18,NA,NA,TRBJ2-2,CASSPPGLMTGELFF,TGTGCCAGCTCACCACCGGGACTTATGACCGGGGAGCTGTTTTTT
TRBV4-1,few,TRBD2,TRBJ2-7,CASSQDRAGQLGPYEQYF,TGCGCCAGCAGCCAAGATCGAGCGGGGCAATTAGGACCCTACGAGCAGTACTTC
TRBV6-5,NA,NA,TRBJ1-1,CASSDGQIVTEAFF,TGTGCCAGCAGTGACGGACAGATAGTCACTGAAGCTTTCTTT
TRBV10-2,NA,NA,TRBJ2-7,CASRSDSYEQYF,TGCGCCAGCAGGAGTGACTCCTACGAGCAGTACTTC
TRBV5-1,NA,NA,TRBJ2-2,CASSLVGGSTGELFF,TGCGCCAGCAGCTTGGTTGGGGGCAGCACCGGGGAGCTGTTTTTT
TRBV9,NA,TRBD2,TRBJ2-1,CASSVGTSGYNEQFF,TGTGCCAGCAGCGTAGGAACTAGCGGGTACAATGAGCAGTTCTTC
TRBV27,NA,TRBD1,TRBJ1-2,CASSLTGNYGYTF,TGTGCCAGCAGTTTGACAGGGAACTATGGCTACACCTTC
TRBV6-5,NA,NA,TRBJ1-6,CASTPGERISPLHF,TGTGCCAGCACACCCGGGGAAAGGATTTCACCCCTCCACTTT
TRBV29-1,NA,NA,TRBJ1-2,CSVEEGLFDSSNYGYTF,TGCAGCGTTGAAGAAGGCCTTTTCGACAGTTCTAACTATGGCTACACCTTC
TRBV19,NA,NA,TRBJ1-5,CASSTGTGDQPQHF,TGTGCCAGTAGCACCGGGACTGGGGATCAGCCCCAGCATTTT
TRBV19,NA,TRBD1,TRBJ1-2,CASSHQGAGYGYTF,TGTGCCAGTAGTCATCAGGGGGCAGGCTATGGCTACACCTTC